Below, 7 T cell receptor beta chains from the same sample are listed, as sequenced in a study of vaccination and CD4 T cells after COVID-19. Treatment meaning: approximately 9-day PBMC culture with coronavirus spike peptide pools or control peptides (ViraFEST assay). The study sequenced cultured CD4+ T cell DNA using the Oncomine TCR Beta short-read assay. MiXCR, applied by TCRdb to the PCR reads, yields one record per CDR3 protein. The sample includes 15,000 to 20,000 distinct CDR3 sequences, over 45% seen only once; the top ten take under 4.5%. For these receptors, no antigen is known. The sample comprised CD4+ T cells from blood, cultured in vitro. Every receptor here comes from a human donor who had recovered from COVID-19.

This chain uses TRBV6-1 with TRBJ2-5; possibly TRBD2 for D (5 bases). The CDR3 extends over 13 amino acids. Trimming left V 7 bases short and J 8 bases short, with 17 bases between. CDR1 is MNHNS and CDR2 is SASEGT in the germline V gene. The CDR3 protein is CASTEGSRSTQYF. The CDR3 DNA sequence: TGTGCCAGCACGGAAGGGAGCCGGTCAACCCAGTACTTC.

The chain employs TRBV20-1 and TRBJ2-6, with D unresolved. CDR3 size: 13 residues. Germline CDR1 reads DFQATT; CDR2 reads SNEGSKA (reference sequence). V lost 6 bases to trimming and J lost 1 base, with 7 bases between them. As DNA, the CDR3 is TGCAGTGCCCCCGTTTCTGGGGCCAACGTCCTGACTTTC. This gives the protein CSAPVSGANVLTF.

This clonotype has a handful of counts. The chain joins TRBV28 to TRBJ1-1; D is possibly TRBD1 (5 bases). V was trimmed by 6 bases and J by 4 bases, leaving 9 bases between them. This CDR3 region has 12 residues. Looked up from germline, CDR1 is MDHEN and CDR2 is SYDVKM. The CDR3 here is CASRSGGTEAFF. The DNA for the CDR3 is TGTGCCAGCAGGTCGGGGGGCACTGAAGCTTTCTTT.

J is TRBJ1-3 and V is TRBV6-1, with a weak D call TRBD1 (5 bases). The germline V gene has CDR1 MNHNS and CDR2 SASEGT. This CDR3 spans 16 amino acids. V dropped 2 bases and J dropped 0 bases, with 11 bases sitting between them. The CDR3 DNA follows: TGTGCCAGCAGTGAAATTCGGACAAACTCTGGAAACACCATATATTTT. Residues: CASSEIRTNSGNTIYF.

This sequence joins TRBV15 and TRBJ2-7; TRBD1 is a possible D gene (5 bases). The V end lost 3 bases, the J end lost 4 bases, and 13 bases lay between the germline ends. The germline CDR1 and CDR2 sequences are LNHNV and YYDKDF (reference sequence). This CDR3 is built from 14 residues. Here the CDR3 DNA reads TGTGCCACCAGCAGGAACAGGTTTAGTTACGAGCAGTACTTC. Protein: CATSRNRFSYEQYF.

This clonotype was counted between two and nine times. This chain joins TRBV2 and TRBJ1-5; D unclear. The CDR3 runs to 13 residues. Trimming cost V 5 bases and J 5 bases, with 10 bases left between them. Germline V lookup: CDR1 SNHLY, CDR2 FYNNEI. DNA for the CDR3: TGTGCCAGCAGTTTGCTTAGGGATCAGCCCCAGCATTTT. Translating it yields CASSLLRDQPQHF.

The chain has TRBV11-3 and TRBJ1-1, with D possibly matching TRBD1 (6 bases). Between the trimmed V and J ends, which lost 3 bases and 2 bases, there was a span of 10 bases. Germline assignment: CDR1 SGHNT and CDR2 YENEEA. The CDR3 covers 14 residues. The CDR3 reads CASSLQGSNTEAFF. The CDR3, as DNA: TGTGCCAGCAGCTTGCAGGGGTCAAACACTGAAGCTTTCTTT.